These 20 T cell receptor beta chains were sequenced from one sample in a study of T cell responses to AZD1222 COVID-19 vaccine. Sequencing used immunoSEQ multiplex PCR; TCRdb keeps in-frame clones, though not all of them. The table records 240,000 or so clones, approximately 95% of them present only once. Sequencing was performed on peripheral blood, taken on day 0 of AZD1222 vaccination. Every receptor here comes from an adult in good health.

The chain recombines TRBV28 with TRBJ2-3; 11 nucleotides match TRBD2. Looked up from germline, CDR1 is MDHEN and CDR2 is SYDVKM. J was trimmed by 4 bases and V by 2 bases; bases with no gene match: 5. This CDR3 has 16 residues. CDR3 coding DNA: TGTGCCAGCAGTTTAACTAGCGGGAGTGAAGCAGATACGCAGTATTTT. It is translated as CASSLTSGSEADTQYF.

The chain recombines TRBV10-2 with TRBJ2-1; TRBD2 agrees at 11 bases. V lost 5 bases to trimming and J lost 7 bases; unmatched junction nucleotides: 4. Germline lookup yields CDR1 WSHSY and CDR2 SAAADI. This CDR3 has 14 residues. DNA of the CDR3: TGCGCCAGCAGTTTAGCGGGAGGGATAAATGAGCAGTTCTTC. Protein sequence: CASSLAGGINEQFF.

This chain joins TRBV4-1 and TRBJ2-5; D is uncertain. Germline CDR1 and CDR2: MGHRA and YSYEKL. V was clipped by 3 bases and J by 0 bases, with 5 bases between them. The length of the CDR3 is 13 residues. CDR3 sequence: CASSHPHQETQYF. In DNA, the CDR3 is TGCGCCAGCAGCCACCCCCACCAAGAGACCCAGTACTTC.

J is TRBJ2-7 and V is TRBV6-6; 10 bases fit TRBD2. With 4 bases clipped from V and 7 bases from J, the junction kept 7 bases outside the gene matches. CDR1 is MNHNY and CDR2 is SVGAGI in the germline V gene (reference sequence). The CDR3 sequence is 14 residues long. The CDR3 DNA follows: TGTGCCAGCAGTTTGTCTAGCGGGAGAGGGGAGCAGTACTTC. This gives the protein CASSLSSGRGEQYF.

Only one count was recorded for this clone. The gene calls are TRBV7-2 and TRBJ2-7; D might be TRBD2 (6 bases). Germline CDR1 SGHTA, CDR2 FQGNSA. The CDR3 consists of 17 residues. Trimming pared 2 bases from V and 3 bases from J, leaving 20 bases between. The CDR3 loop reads CASSLSRTKRIYYEQYF. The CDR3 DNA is TGTGCCAGCAGCTTATCCCGGACTAAGCGGATATACTACGAGCAGTACTTC. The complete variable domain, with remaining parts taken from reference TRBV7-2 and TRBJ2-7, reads GAGVSQSPSNKVTEKGKDVELRCDPISGHTALYWYRQSLGQGLEFLIYFQGNSAPDKSGLPSDRFSAERTGGSVSTLTIQRTQQEDSAVYLCASSLSRTKRIYYEQYFGPGTRLTVT.

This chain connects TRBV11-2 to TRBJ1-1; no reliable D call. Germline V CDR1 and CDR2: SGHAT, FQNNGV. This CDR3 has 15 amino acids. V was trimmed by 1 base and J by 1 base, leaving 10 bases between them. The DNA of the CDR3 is TGTGCCAGCAGCTTAGTTGAGCAAGCGAACACTGAAGCTTTCTTT. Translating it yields CASSLVEQANTEAFF. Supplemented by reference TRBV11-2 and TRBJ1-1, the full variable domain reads EAGVAQSPRYKIIEKRQSVAFWCNPISGHATLYWYQQILGQGPKLLIQFQNNGVVDDSQLPKDRFSAERLKGVDSTLKIQPAKLEDSAVYLCASSLVEQANTEAFFGQGTRLTVV.

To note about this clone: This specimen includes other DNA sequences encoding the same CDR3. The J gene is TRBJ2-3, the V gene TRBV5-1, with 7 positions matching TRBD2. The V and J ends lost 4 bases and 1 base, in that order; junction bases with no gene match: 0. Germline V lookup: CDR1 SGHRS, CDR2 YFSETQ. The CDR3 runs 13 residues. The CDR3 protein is CASSRGGTDTQYF. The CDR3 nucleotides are TGCGCCAGCAGCCGGGGGGGCACAGATACGCAGTATTTT.

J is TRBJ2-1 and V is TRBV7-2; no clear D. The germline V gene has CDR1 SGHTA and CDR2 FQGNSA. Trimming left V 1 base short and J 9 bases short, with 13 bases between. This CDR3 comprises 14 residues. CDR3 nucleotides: TGTGCCAGCAGCTTAGAGGCGCGGATTGCTGAGCAGTTCTTC. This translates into CASSLEARIAEQFF.

CDR3 in amino acids: CASSRRAEEGQFF. The CDR3 DNA is TGTGCCAGCAGCCGCCGGGCCGAGGAGGGGCAGTTCTTC. The chain employs TRBV11-2 and TRBJ2-1, with D maybe TRBD2 (6 bases). The germline gives CDR1 SGHAT, CDR2 FQNNGV. This CDR3 has 13 amino acids. V was clipped by 5 bases and J by 12 bases, with 17 bases between them.

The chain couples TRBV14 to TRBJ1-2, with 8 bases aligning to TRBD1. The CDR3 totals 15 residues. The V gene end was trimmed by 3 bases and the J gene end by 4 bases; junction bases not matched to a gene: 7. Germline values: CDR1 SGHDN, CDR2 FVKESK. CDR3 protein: CASSHLDRAGYGYTF. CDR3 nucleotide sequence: TGTGCCAGCAGCCATTTGGACAGGGCGGGCTATGGCTACACCTTC.

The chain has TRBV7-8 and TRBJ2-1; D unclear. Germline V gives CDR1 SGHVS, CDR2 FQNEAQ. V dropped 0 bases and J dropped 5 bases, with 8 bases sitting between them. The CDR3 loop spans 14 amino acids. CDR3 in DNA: TGTGCCAGCAGCTTAGCGACCGTTGACAATGAGCAGTTCTTC. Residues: CASSLATVDNEQFF.

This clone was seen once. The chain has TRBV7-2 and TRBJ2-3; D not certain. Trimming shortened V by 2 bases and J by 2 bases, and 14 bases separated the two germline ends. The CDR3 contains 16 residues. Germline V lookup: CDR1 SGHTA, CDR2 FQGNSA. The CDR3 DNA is TGTGCCAGCAGCTTACGGTTCGCTGTCTACACAGATACGCAGTATTTT. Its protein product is CASSLRFAVYTDTQYF. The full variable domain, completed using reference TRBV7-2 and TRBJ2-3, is GAGVSQSPSNKVTEKGKDVELRCDPISGHTALYWYRQSLGQGLEFLIYFQGNSAPDKSGLPSDRFSAERTGGSVSTLTIQRTQQEDSAVYLCASSLRFAVYTDTQYFGPGTRLTVL.

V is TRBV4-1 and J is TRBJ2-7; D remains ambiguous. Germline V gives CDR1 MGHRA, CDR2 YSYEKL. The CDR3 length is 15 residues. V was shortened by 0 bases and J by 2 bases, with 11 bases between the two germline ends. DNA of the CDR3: TGCGCCAGCAGCCAAGAATCAGAATACCCCTACGAGCAGTACTTC. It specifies CASSQESEYPYEQYF.

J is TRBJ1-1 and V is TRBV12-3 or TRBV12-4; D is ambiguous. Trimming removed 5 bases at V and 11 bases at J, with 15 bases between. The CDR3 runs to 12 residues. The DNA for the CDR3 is TGTGCCAGCAGTCCCTATACCCGTTACGCTTTCTTT. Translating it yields CASSPYTRYAFF.

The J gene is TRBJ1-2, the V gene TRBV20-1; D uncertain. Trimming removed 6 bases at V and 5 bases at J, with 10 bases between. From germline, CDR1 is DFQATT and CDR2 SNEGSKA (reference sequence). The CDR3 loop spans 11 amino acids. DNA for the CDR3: TGCAGTGCGCAGCCATTATATGGCTACACCTTC. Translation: CSAQPLYGYTF.

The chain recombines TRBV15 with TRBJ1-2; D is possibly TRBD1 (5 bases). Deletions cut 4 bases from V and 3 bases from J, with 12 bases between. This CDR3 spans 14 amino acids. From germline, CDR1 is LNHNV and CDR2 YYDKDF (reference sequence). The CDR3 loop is CATSIGRGHYGYTF. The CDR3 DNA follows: TGTGCCACCAGCATCGGGCGGGGACACTATGGCTACACCTTC.

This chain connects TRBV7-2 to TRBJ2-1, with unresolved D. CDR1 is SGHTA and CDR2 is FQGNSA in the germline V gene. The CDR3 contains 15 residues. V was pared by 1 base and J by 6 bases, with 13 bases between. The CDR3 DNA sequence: TGTGCCAGCAGCTTAGATAGTCCTACGGGCAATGAGCAGTTCTTC. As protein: CASSLDSPTGNEQFF.

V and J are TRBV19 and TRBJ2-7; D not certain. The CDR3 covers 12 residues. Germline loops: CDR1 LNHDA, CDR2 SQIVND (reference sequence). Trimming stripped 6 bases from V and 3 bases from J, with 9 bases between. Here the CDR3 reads CASSDSHYEQYF. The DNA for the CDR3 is TGTGCCAGTAGCGATTCCCACTACGAGCAGTACTTC.

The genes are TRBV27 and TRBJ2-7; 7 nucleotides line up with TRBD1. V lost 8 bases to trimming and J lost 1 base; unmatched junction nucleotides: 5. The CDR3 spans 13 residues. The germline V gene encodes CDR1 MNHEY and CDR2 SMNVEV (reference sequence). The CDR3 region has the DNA TGTGCCAGCCGACAGGGCGCTTCCTACGAGCAGTACTTC. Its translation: CASRQGASYEQYF.

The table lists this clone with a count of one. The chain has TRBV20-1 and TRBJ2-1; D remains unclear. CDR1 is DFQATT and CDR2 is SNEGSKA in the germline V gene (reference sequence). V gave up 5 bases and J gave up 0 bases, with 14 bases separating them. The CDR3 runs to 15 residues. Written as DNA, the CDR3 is TGCAGTGCTCGTGACGCAGAGGTCTCCTACAATGAGCAGTTCTTC. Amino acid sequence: CSARDAEVSYNEQFF.